This is a list of T cell receptor beta chains from one sample in a study of T cells expressing NK-cell markers. TCRdb re-called the 5' RACE reads and shows each CDR3 protein once, DNA omitted. This sample lists approximately 170,000 distinct CDR3 sequences; its ten largest clones have 20%. Input material: blood T cells: a sorted CD56 or NKG2C T cell subset, CD4+ or CD8+ T cells, or bulk PBMC T cells (not recorded which). These receptors all stem from a man aged 18-70 years in good health. Each CDR3 is given with its conserved first and last residue. Each record gives: V gene, J gene, CDR3 length, CDR3 protein.

TRBV19	TRBJ2-7	15	CASSWEGQGTNEQYF
TRBV12-3/TRBV12-4	TRBJ2-6	17	CASIISRIDTGANVLTF
TRBV27	TRBJ1-5	14	CASSLWTGAQPQHF
TRBV7-8	TRBJ1-3	19	CASSPVWVGIEIEGNTIYF
TRBV7-9	TRBJ2-3	17	CASSSRLAGGRRDTQYF
TRBV10-3	TRBJ2-3	14	CAISAGGSFDTQYF
TRBV19	TRBJ1-1	13	CASSPSYGTEAFF
TRBV4-2	TRBJ2-7	15	CASSQVGEVSYEQYF
TRBV2	TRBJ2-3	18	CASSEWRDRTGGPDTQYF
TRBV7-8	TRBJ2-1	17	CASSLIPTRGGGNEQFF
TRBV25-1	TRBJ1-1	14	CASKVDRPHTEAFF
TRBV20-1	TRBJ2-7	15	CSAYGTYRKTYEQYF
TRBV6-5	TRBJ2-1	13	CASSYSMGIEQFF
TRBV28	TRBJ2-3	17	CASKLPPGGLGADTQYF
TRBV12-3/TRBV12-4	TRBJ2-2	15	CASSLTGWTTGELFF
TRBV7-6	TRBJ1-1	15	CASSPRGRVNTEAFF
TRBV28	TRBJ2-2	13	CASSLSDGGELFF
TRBV5-6	TRBJ1-1	15	CASSLAAGMNTEAFF
TRBV6-5	TRBJ1-4	16	CASSYSPGGMNEKLFF
TRBV20-1	TRBJ2-3	14	CSAGTSGVADTQYF
TRBV13	TRBJ1-1	12	CASSLGQVRAFF
TRBV18	TRBJ2-7	16	CASSLHRGDGHYEQYF
TRBV6-5	TRBJ1-3	16	CASSYRPGSRGNTIYF
TRBV2	TRBJ1-2	15	CASRGRGQGADGYTF
TRBV2	TRBJ2-3	14	CASSEALRGDTQYF
TRBV6-2/TRBV6-3	TRBJ2-7	15	CASNHGTGERYEQYF
TRBV27	TRBJ2-5	15	CASSFGGFSQETQYF
TRBV6-5	TRBJ2-7	15	CASSYSRGEGYEQYF
TRBV5-5	TRBJ2-3	16	CASSFRLSESTDTQYF
TRBV6-2/TRBV6-3	TRBJ1-4	14	CASSSGTGDEKLFF
TRBV2	TRBJ2-5	14	CASTRLAGVETQYF
TRBV5-1	TRBJ2-5	16	CASSSPSGVWQETQYF
TRBV4-1	TRBJ1-2	16	CASSQDSGGGISGYTF
TRBV7-8	TRBJ2-1	17	CASSAAMGASSYNEQFF
TRBV10-2	TRBJ1-6	17	CASSEFGGFEGNSPLHF
TRBV6-2/TRBV6-3	TRBJ2-3	16	CASSFNRQLTTDTQYF
TRBV12-3/TRBV12-4	TRBJ1-2	13	CASSLAAGYGYTF
TRBV5-6	TRBJ1-1	14	CASSLWRNLPEAFF
TRBV20-1	TRBJ2-7	17	CSASSSGGGRFDYEQYF
TRBV9	TRBJ2-3	15	CASSEGNSAGDTQYF
TRBV14	TRBJ2-1	12	CASSQPRKEQFF
TRBV7-9	TRBJ1-2	15	CASSSVAGRVYGYTF
TRBV12-3/TRBV12-4	TRBJ2-4	17	CASSGGTGGAFRNIQYF
TRBV7-9	TRBJ1-4	13	CASSSLGREKLFF
TRBV3-1	TRBJ2-7	16	CASSQEMVYLSYEQYF
TRBV14	TRBJ2-1	17	CASSQTRDRGRNFEQFF
TRBV15	TRBJ2-5	13	CATRTRGGETQYF
TRBV6-5	TRBJ2-7	15	CASSYSVTPSYEQYF
TRBV15	TRBJ2-7	16	CATSRDRTELNYEQYF
TRBV6-1	TRBJ2-7	15	CASSELGVRGTEQYF
TRBV4-2	TRBJ2-1	17	CASSQVLGGGAYNEQFF
TRBV3-1	TRBJ1-2	14	CASSQASALLRLHF
TRBV29-1	TRBJ2-5	13	CSAGPGQEETQYF
TRBV4-2	TRBJ2-1	16	CASSRTPGVRYNEQFF
TRBV6-1	TRBJ1-2	16	CASSEALQTGAYGYTF
TRBV19	TRBJ2-5	14	CASSDRVEQETQYF
TRBV29-1	TRBJ2-2	12	CSVPGGAGELFF
TRBV7-6	TRBJ1-1	16	CASSLAYAGVNTEAFF
TRBV3-1	TRBJ2-3	14	CASSPYTLTDTQYF
TRBV7-8	TRBJ1-2	15	CASSPGGVSNYGYTF